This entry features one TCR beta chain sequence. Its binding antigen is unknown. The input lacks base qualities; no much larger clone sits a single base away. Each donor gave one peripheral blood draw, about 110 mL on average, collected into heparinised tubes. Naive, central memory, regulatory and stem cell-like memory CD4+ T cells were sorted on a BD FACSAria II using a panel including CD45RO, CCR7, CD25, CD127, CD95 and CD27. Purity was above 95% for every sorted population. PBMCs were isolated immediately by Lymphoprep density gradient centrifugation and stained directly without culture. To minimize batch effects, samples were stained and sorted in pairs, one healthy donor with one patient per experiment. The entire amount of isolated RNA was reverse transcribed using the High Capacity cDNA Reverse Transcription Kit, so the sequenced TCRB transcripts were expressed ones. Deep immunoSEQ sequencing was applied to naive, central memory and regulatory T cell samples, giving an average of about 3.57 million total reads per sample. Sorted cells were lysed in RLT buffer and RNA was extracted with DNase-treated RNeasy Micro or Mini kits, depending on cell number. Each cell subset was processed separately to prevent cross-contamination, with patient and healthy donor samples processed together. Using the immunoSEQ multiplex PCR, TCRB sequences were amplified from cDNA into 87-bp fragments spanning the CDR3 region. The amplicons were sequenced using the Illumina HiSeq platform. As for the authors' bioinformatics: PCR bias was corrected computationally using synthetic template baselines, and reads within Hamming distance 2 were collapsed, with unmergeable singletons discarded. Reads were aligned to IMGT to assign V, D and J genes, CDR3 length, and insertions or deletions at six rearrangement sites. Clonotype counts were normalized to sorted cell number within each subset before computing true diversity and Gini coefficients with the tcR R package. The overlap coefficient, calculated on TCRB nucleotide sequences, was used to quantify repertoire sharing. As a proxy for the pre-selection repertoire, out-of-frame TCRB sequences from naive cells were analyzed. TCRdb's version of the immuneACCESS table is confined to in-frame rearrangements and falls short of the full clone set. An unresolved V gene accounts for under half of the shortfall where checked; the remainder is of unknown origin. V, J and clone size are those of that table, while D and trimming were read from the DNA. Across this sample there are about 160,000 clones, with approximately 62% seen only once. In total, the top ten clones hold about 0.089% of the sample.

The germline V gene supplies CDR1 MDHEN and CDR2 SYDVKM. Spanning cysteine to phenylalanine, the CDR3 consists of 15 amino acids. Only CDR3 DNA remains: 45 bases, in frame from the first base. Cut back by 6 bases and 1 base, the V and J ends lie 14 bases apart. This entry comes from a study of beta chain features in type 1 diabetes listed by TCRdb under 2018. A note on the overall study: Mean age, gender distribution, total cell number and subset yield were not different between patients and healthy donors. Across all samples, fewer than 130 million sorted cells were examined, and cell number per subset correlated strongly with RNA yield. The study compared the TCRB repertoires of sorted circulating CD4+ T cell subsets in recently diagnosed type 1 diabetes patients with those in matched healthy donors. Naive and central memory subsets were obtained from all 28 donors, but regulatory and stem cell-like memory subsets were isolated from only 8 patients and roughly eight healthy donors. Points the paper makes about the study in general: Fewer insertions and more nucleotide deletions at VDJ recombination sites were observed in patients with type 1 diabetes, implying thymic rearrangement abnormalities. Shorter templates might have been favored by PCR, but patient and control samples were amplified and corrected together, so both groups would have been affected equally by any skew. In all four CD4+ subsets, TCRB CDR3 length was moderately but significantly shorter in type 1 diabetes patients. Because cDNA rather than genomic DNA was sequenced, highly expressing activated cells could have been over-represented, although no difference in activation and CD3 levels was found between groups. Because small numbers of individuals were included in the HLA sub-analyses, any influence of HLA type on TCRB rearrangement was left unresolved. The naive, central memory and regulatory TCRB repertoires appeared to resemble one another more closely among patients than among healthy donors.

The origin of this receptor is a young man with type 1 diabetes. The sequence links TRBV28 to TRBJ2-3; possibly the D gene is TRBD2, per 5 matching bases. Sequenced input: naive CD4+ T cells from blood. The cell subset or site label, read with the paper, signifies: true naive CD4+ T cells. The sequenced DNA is TGTGCCAGCAGCTTTCCCTTGCGGGGCACAGATACGCAGTATTTT. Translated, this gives CASSFPLRGTDTQYF.